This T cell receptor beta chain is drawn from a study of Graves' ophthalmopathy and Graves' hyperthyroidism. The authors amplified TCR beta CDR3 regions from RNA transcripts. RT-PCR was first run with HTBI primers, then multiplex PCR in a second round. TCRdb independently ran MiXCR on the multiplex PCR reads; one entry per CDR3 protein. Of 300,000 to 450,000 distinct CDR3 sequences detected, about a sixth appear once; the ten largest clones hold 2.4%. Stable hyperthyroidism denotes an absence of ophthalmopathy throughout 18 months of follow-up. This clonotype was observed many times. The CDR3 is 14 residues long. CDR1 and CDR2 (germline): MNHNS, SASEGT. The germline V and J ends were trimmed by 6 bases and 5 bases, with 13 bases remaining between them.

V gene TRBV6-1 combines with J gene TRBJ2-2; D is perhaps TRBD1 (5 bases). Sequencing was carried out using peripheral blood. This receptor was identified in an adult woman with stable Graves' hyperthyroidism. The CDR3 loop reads CASSQGMVTGELFF. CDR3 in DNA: TGTGCCAGCAGCCAGGGAATGGTAACCGGGGAGCTGTTTTTT.